The text below deals with one T cell receptor beta chain. The entry originates in a study of blood T cell repertoires in COVID-19. Overall study: Some COVID-19 samples were acute and others convalescent; all came from the United States, Italy and Spain. PBMCs, B-cell-depleted T cells, or T cells provided the cDNA or gDNA that made up the material.

The trim removed 6 bases at V and 0 bases at J, leaving 8 bases unmatched. CDR3 length: 15 residues. Germline V gene data show CDR1 as MDHEN and CDR2 as SYDVKM. Original analysis: The assay estimated nucleated cells by amplifying reference gene primers. Assay used: immunoSEQ multiplex PCR; TCRdb lists only in-frame clones, some missing. That table gives V, J and clone size, and the DNA gave D and trimming. Here the sample spans 30,000 to 40,000 clones, about 89% being singletons. Sequencing input: peripheral blood. The chain carries TRBV28 and TRBJ2-7; 7 nucleotides line up with TRBD2. This receptor was taken from a man between 65 and 79 years old with active COVID-19. The CDR3 DNA follows: TGTGCCAGCAGCAGTTTGGGGGAGGGCTCCTACGAGCAGTACTTC. Amino acid sequence: CASSSLGEGSYEQYF.